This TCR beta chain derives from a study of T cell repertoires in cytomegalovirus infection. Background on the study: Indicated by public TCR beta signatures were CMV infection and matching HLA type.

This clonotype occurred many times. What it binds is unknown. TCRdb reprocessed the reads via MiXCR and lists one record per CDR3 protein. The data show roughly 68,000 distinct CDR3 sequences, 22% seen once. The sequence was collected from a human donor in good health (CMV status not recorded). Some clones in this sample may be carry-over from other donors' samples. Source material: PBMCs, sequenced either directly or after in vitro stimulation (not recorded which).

As DNA, the CDR3 is TGTGCCAGCAGGGGGACATCCAACTATGGCTACACCTTC. This gives the protein CASRGTSNYGYTF. V and J are TRBV28 and TRBJ1-2, with TRBD1 as a possible D gene (6 bases). CDR1 and CDR2 from the germline V gene are MDHEN and SYDVKM. V was cut by 6 bases and J by 2 bases, with 10 bases left in between. The length of the CDR3 is 13 residues.